This passage covers 14 T cell receptor beta chains from one sample sequenced in a study of cytomegalovirus exposure and HLA in healthy donors. Both 60 Vbeta primers and 13 Jbeta primers went into the PCR. The repertoire was sequenced with immunoSEQ multiplex PCR; TCRdb's copy has only in-frame clones and lacks some. The data hold over 200,000 clones, with about 80% observed a single time. Sequenced: PBMCs. The origin of the receptors is a middle-aged woman in good health and CMV-seronegative.

This clone was counted once. The gene calls are TRBV5-4 and TRBJ2-7, with 8 bases matching TRBD1. The junction had 9 bases not matched to a gene; V was cut back by 5 bases and J by 2 bases. Germline loops: CDR1 SGHNT, CDR2 YYREEE (reference sequence). There are 15 residues in the CDR3. The CDR3 region has the DNA TGTGCCAGCAGACCCGACAGGGGATCCGCCTACGAGCAGTACTTC. Translated: CASRPDRGSAYEQYF.

CDR3 region: CASKEMAGAQETQYF. CDR3 in DNA: TGTGCCAGTAAAGAAATGGCGGGGGCACAAGAGACCCAGTACTTC. The V call is TRBV19, the J call TRBJ2-5, with D tentatively TRBD2 (7 bases). Germline V gene lookup returns CDR1 LNHDA and CDR2 SQIVND (reference sequence). The V end was cut by 7 bases, the J end by 2 bases, with 17 bases between. This CDR3 comprises 15 residues.

V usage is TRBV29-1 and J usage is TRBJ2-5, with TRBD2 as a possible D gene (7 bases). Between the trimmed V and J ends, which lost 6 bases and 5 bases, there was a span of 22 bases. Germline V gives CDR1 SQVTM, CDR2 ANQGSEA. The CDR3 totals 15 residues. The CDR3, as DNA: TGCAGCGTCCTCAAGGGGGGGACGCCAAGTGAGACCCAGTACTTC. It codes for CSVLKGGTPSETQYF.

The J gene is TRBJ2-1, the V gene TRBV4-3; 9 bases line up with TRBD2. The germline gives CDR1 LGHNA, CDR2 YSLEER. There are 15 residues in the CDR3. The V and J ends lost 6 bases and 9 bases, in that order; junction bases with no gene match: 12. The CDR3: CASSLLAGAVGEQFF. The CDR3 nucleotides read TGCGCCAGCAGTCTATTAGCGGGGGCGGTAGGTGAGCAGTTCTTC.

The J gene is TRBJ2-1, the V gene TRBV5-1; 10 nucleotides align to TRBD2. Germline V gene sequence: CDR1 SGHRS, CDR2 YFSETQ. The CDR3 spans 17 residues. Trimming cost V 0 bases and J 2 bases; bases outside gene matches: 5. CDR3 residues: CASSLAKLAGTYNEQFF. CDR3 sequence (DNA): TGCGCCAGCAGCTTGGCTAAACTAGCGGGGACCTACAATGAGCAGTTCTTC.

As DNA, the CDR3 is TGTGCCAGCTCACCAGGGGACACCTTTCGGAATGAGCAGTTCTTC. It specifies CASSPGDTFRNEQFF. This chain connects TRBV18 to TRBJ2-1; D may be TRBD1 (6 bases). Trimming took 2 bases from V and 7 from J, leaving 15 bases between them. This CDR3 has 15 residues. Germline CDR1 reads KGHSH; CDR2 reads LQKENI.

The chain uses TRBV27 and TRBJ1-5; 9 bases are shared with TRBD1. The junction had 12 bases not matched to a gene; V was cut back by 4 bases and J by 2 bases. The CDR3 length is 18 residues. Germline CDR1 and CDR2: MNHEY and SMNVEV (reference sequence). CDR3 amino acids: CASSSHLVRDRGNQPQHF. The CDR3 nucleotides read TGTGCCAGCAGTTCGCACCTCGTCCGGGACAGGGGCAATCAGCCCCAGCATTTT.

The count of this clone is one. The rearrangement uses TRBV4-3 and TRBJ1-1; 8 bases are shared with TRBD1. This CDR3 is 16 amino acids long. The J segment lost 0 bases and the V segment lost 4 bases, leaving 7 bases of the junction unmatched. CDR1 is LGHNA, CDR2 YSLEER, per germline. CDR3 nucleotides: TGCGCCAGCAGCCCAAACGGACAGGGCCTGAACACTGAAGCTTTCTTT. The encoded protein is CASSPNGQGLNTEAFF.

The genes are TRBV28 and TRBJ1-2; 7 bases are a match to TRBD1. This CDR3 comprises 14 residues. V gave up 4 bases and J gave up 2 bases; unmatched junction bases: 4. Germline V gene data show CDR1 as MDHEN and CDR2 as SYDVKM. CDR3 protein: CASSYPGQNYGYTF. The CDR3 bases are TGTGCCAGCAGTTACCCGGGACAGAACTATGGCTACACCTTC.

The chain is built from TRBV4-1 and TRBJ2-7; the D gene is possibly TRBD1 (5 bases). From germline, CDR1 is MGHRA and CDR2 YSYEKL. Between the trimmed V and J ends, which lost 1 base and 5 bases, there was a span of 9 bases. The CDR3 has 13 amino acids. In DNA form, the CDR3 reads TGCGCCAGCAGCCAAGGATCAGGGAACGAGCAGTACTTC. Its protein product is CASSQGSGNEQYF.

The genes are TRBV9 and TRBJ2-1; 11 bases map to TRBD2. The CDR3 sequence is 16 residues long. J gave up 4 bases and V 4 bases, and 7 bases lay outside the gene matches. CDR1 SGDLS and CDR2 YYNGEE come from the germline V gene. As DNA, the CDR3 is TGTGCCAGCAGCCGTAGCGGGGGGGCAAGGTACAATGAGCAGTTCTTC. Translated: CASSRSGGARYNEQFF.

The rearrangement links TRBV5-5 to TRBJ1-5, with D possibly being TRBD1 (6 bases). This CDR3 has 14 amino acids. CDR1 is SGHKS and CDR2 is YYEKEE in the germline V gene (reference sequence). Trimming shortened V by 4 bases and J by 9 bases, and 17 bases separated the two germline ends. CDR3 residues: CASSLDRIRRPQHF. The CDR3 bases are TGTGCCAGCAGCCTAGACAGGATTAGGAGGCCCCAGCATTTT.

The chain joins TRBV6-1 to TRBJ2-1; 9 bases map to TRBD2. After removal of 5 bases from V and 5 bases from J, the junction contained 7 bases not matched to a gene. Looked up from germline, CDR1 is MNHNS and CDR2 is SASEGT. The CDR3 contains 15 residues. The CDR3 loop reads CASSIAGGVNNEQFF. In nucleotides, the CDR3 is TGTGCCAGCAGTATTGCGGGGGGGGTTAACAATGAGCAGTTCTTC.

The rearrangement links TRBV6-6 to TRBJ2-3; TRBD1 matches at 7 bases. The CDR3 totals 16 residues. Germline CDR1 reads MNHNY; CDR2 reads SVGAGI (reference sequence). With V trimmed by 0 bases and J by 2 bases, 5 bases remained unmatched. Here the CDR3 reads CASSYSTGCNTDTQYF. CDR3 in DNA: TGTGCCAGCAGTTACTCGACAGGGTGTAACACAGATACGCAGTATTTT.